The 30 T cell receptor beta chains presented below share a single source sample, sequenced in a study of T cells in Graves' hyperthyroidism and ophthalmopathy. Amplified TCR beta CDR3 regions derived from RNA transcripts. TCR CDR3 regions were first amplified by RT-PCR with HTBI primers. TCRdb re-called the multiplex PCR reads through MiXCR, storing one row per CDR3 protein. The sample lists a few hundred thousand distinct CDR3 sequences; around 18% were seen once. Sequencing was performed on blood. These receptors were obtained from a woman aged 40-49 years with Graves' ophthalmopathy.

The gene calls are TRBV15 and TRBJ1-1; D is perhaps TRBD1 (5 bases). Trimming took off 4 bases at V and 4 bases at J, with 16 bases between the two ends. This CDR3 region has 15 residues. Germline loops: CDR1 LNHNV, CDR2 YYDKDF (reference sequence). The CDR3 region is CATSTRGIGGTEAFF. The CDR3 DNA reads TGTGCCACCAGCACAAGAGGGATTGGGGGCACTGAAGCTTTCTTT.

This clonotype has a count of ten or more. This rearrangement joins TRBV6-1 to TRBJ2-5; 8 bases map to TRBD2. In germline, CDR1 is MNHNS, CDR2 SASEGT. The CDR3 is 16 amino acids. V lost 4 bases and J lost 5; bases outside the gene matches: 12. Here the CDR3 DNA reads TGTGCCAGCAGTGGATCGACTAGCGAGAGAGACGAGACCCAGTACTTC. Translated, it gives CASSGSTSERDETQYF.

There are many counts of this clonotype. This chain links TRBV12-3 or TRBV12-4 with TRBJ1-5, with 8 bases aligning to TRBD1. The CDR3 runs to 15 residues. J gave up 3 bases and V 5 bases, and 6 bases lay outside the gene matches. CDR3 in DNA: TGTGCCAGCAGTCTTGGACAGGGAGTCAATCAGCCCCAGCATTTT. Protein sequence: CASSLGQGVNQPQHF.

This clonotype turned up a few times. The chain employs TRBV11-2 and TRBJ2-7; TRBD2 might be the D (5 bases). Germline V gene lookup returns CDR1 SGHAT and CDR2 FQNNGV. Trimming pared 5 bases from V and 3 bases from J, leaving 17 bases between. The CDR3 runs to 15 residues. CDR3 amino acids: CASSPPFRGRYEQYF. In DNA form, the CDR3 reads TGTGCCAGCAGCCCTCCTTTTCGAGGGCGCTACGAGCAGTACTTC.

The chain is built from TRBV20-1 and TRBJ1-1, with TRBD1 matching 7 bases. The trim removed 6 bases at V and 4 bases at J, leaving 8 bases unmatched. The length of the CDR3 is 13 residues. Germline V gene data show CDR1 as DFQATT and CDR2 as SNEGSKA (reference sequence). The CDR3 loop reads CSANRGLSTEAFF. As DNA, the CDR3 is TGCAGTGCCAACAGGGGACTCAGCACTGAAGCTTTCTTT.

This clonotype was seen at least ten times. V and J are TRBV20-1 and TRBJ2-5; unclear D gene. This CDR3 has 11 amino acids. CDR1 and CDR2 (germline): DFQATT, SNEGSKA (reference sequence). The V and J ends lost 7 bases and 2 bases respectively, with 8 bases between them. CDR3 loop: CSGGLQETQYF. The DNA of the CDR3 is TGCAGTGGGGGATTACAAGAGACCCAGTACTTC.

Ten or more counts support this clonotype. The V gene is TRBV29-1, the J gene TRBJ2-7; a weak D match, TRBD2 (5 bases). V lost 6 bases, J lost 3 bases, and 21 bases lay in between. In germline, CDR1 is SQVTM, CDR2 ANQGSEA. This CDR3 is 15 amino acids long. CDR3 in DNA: TGCAGCGTCCAACAGCGGACTGGTAAAAACTACGAGCAGTACTTC. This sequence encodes CSVQQRTGKNYEQYF.

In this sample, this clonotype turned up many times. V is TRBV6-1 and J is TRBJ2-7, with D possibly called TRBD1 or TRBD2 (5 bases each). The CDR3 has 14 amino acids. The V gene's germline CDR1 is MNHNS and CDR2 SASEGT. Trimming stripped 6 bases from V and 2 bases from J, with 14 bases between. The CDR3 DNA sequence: TGTGCCAGCAGACGGGGCCAGGCTACCTACGAGCAGTACTTC. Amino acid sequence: CASRRGQATYEQYF.

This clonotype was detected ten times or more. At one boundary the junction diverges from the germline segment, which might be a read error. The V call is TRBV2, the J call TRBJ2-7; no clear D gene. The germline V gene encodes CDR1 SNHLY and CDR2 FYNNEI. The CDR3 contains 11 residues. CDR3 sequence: CASSPRLRRHF. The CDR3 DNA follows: TGTGCCAGCAGCCCTCGGCTGCGAAGACACTTC.

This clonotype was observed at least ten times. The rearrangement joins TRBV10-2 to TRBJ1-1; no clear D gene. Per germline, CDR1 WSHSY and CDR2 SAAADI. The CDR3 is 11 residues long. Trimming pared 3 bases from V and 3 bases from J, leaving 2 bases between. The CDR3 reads CASSDYTEAFF. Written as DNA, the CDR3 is TGCGCCAGCAGTGATTACACTGAAGCTTTCTTT.

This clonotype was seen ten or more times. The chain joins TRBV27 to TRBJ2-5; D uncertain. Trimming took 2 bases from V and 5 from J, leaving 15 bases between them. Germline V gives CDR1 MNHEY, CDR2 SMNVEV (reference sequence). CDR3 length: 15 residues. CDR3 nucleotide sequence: TGTGCCAGCAGTTTAGTTCACCGGGTTGGGGAGACCCAGTACTTC. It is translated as CASSLVHRVGETQYF.

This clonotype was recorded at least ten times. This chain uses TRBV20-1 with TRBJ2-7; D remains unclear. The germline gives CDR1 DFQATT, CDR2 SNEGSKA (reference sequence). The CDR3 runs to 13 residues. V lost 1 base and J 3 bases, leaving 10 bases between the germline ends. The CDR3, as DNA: TGCAGTGCTAGAGCCGACTGGGTCTACGAGCAGTACTTC. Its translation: CSARADWVYEQYF.

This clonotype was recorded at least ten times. The CDR3 coding sequence is TGCGCCAGCAGCGCACAGGGTGAGGGGACTGAAGCTTTCTTT. Protein: CASSAQGEGTEAFF. The chain is built from TRBV5-1 and TRBJ1-1; tentative D call: TRBD1 (6 bases). V was shortened by 4 bases and J by 5 bases, with 15 bases between the two germline ends. Germline values: CDR1 SGHRS, CDR2 YFSETQ. The CDR3 is made up of 14 amino acids.

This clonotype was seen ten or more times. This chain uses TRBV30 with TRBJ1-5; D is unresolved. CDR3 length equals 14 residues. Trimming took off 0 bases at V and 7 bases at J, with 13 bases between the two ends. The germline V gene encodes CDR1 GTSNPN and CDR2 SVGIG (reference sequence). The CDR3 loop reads CAWSVSQHRQPQHF. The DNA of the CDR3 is TGTGCCTGGAGTGTTTCTCAGCACAGACAGCCCCAGCATTTT.

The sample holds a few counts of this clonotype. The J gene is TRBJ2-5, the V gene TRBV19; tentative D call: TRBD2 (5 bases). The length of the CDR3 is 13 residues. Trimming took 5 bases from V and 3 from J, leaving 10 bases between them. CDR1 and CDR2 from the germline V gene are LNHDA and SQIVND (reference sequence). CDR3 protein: CASSRWGEETQYF. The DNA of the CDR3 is TGTGCCAGTAGTCGATGGGGAGAAGAGACCCAGTACTTC.

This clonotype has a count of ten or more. CDR3 region: CASRTLLAGVGEQYF. In DNA, the CDR3 is TGTGCCAGCAGGACCCTACTAGCGGGAGTGGGCGAGCAGTACTTC. V gene TRBV27 combines with J gene TRBJ2-7; 11 bases are a match to TRBD2. V shed 6 bases, J shed 6 bases, and the junction held 10 bases outside the gene matches. Germline V CDR1 and CDR2: MNHEY, SMNVEV (reference sequence). CDR3 size: 15 residues.

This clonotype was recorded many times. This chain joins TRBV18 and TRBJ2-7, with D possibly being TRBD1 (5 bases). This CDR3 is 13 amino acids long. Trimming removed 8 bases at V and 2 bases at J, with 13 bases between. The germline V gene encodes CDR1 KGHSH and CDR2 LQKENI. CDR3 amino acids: CASSPGRAYEQYF. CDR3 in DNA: TGTGCCAGCAGTCCAGGGCGCGCCTACGAGCAGTACTTC.

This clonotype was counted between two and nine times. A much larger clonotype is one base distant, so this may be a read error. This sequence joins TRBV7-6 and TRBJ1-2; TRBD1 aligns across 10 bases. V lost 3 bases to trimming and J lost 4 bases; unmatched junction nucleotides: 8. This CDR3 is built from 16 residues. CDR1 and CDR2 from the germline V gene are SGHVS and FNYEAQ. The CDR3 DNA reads TGTGCCAGCAGCTTCCGCCCCGACAGGGGGCTCTATGGCTACACCTTC. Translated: CASSFRPDRGLYGYTF.

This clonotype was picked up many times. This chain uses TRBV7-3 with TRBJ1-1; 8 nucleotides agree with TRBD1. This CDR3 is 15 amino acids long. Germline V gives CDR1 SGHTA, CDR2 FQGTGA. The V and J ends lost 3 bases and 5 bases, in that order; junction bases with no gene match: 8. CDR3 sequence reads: CASSLSGTGFTEAFF. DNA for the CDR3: TGTGCCAGCAGCTTGTCCGGGACAGGTTTTACTGAAGCTTTCTTT.

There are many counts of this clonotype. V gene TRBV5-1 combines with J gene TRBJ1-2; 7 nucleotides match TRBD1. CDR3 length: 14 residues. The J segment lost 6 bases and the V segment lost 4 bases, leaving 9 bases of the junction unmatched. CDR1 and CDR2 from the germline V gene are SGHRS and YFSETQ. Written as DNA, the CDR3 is TGCGCCAGCAGCCTCCGACAGGGAATTAATGGCTACACCTTC. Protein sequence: CASSLRQGINGYTF.

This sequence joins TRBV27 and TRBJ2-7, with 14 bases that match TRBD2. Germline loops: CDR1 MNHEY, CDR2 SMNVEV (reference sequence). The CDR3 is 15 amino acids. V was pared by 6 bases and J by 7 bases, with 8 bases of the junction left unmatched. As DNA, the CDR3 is TGTGCCAGCAGCCGCCGACTAGCGGGAGGGGAGGAGCAGTACTTC. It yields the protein CASSRRLAGGEEQYF.

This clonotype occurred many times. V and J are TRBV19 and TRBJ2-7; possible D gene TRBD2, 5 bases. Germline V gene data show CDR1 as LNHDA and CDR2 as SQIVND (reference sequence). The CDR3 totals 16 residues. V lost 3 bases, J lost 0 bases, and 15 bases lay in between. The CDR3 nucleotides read TGTGCCAGTAGTATGCGTGGCGGGCCCTTCTCCTACGAGCAGTACTTC. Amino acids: CASSMRGGPFSYEQYF. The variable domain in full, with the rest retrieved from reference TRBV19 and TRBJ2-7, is DGGITQSPKYLFRKEGQNVTLSCEQNLNHDAMYWYRQDPGQGLRLIYYSQIVNDFQKGDIAEGYSVSREKKESFPLTVTSAQKNPTAFYLCASSMRGGPFSYEQYFGPGTRLTVT.

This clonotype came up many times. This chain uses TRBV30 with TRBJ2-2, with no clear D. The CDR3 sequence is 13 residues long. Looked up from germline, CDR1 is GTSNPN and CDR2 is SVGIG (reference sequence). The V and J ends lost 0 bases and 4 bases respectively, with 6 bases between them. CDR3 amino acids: CAWSVLSTGELFF. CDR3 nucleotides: TGTGCCTGGAGTGTGTTAAGCACCGGGGAGCTGTTTTTT. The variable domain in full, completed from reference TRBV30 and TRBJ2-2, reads SQTIHQWPATLVQPVGSPLSLECTVEGTSNPNLYWYRQAAGRGLQLLFYSVGIGQISSEVPQNLSASRPQDRQFILSSKKLLLSDSGFYLCAWSVLSTGELFFGEGSRLTVL.

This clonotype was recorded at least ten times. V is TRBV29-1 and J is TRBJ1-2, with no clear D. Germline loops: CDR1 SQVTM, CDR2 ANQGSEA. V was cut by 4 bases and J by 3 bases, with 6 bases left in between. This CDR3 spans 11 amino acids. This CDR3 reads CSVVIDYGYTF. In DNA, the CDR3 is TGCAGCGTTGTAATAGACTATGGCTACACCTTC. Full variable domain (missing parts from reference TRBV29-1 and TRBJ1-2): SAVISQKPSRDICQRGTSLTIQCQVDSQVTMMFWYRQQPGQSLTLIATANQGSEATYESGFVIDKFPISRPNLTFSTLTVSNMSPEDSSIYLCSVVIDYGYTFGSGTRLTVV.

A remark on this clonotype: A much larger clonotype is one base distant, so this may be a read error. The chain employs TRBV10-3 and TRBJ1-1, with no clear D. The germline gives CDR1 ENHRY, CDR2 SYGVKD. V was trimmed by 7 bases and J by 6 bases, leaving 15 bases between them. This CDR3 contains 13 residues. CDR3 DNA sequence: TGTGCCATCACCGAAGCAGCTAACTCTGAAGCTTTCTTT. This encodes CAITEAANSEAFF.

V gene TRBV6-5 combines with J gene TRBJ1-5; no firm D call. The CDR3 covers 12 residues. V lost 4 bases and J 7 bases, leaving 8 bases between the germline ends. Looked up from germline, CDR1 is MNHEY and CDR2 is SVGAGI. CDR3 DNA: TGTGCCAGCAGTTGGACTCAACAGCCCCAGCATTTT. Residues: CASSWTQQPQHF.

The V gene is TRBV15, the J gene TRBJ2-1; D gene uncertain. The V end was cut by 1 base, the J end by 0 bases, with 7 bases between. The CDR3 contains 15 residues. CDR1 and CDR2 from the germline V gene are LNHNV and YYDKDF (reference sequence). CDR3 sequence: CATSRVYSSYNEQFF. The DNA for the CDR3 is TGTGCCACCAGCAGAGTGTACAGCTCCTACAATGAGCAGTTCTTC.

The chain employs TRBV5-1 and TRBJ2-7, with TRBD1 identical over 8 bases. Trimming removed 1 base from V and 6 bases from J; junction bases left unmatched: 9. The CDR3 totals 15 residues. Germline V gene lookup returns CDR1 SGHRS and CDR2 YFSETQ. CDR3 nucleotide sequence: TGCGCCAGCAGCTTGTCGACAGGGGTTAATCGCGAGCAGTACTTC. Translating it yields CASSLSTGVNREQYF.

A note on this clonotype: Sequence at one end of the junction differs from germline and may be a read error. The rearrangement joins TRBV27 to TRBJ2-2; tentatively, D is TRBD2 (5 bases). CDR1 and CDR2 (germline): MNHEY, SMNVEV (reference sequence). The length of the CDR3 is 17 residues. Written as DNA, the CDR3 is TGTGCCAGCAGTTTTAAAGAGGTTGAGTTTAACACCGGGGAGCTGTCTTTT. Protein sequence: CASSFKEVEFNTGELSF.

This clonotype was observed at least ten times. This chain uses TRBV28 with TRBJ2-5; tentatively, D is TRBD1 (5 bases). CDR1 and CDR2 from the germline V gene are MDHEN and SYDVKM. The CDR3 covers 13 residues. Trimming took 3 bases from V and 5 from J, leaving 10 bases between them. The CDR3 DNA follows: TGTGCCAGCAGTTTGATGGGGCGGGAGACCCAGTACTTC. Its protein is CASSLMGRETQYF. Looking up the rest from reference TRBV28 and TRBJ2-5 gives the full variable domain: DVKVTQSSRYLVKRTGEKVFLECVQDMDHENMFWYRQDPGLGLRLIYFSYDVKMKEKGDIPEGYSVSREKKERFSLILESASTNQTSMYLCASSLMGRETQYFGPGTRLLVL.